Below are 10 T cell receptor beta chains sequenced from a single sample in a study of shared clonotypes between healthy human individuals. Profiled with immunoSEQ multiplex PCR; TCRdb holds only in-frame clones, not every one. The sample gives over 2,000,000 clones, just under 95% of which show up once; over 1.5% is in the top ten. Naivety among CD8 cells was defined by CD45RO negativity and positive CCR7 selection, thereby excluding terminally differentiated effector memory CD45RA+ cells. The sequenced sample was naive CD8+ T cells from PBMCs. The receptors were sampled from a man aged 18 to 35 in good health. Some clones in this sample may be carry-over from other donors' samples.

V gene TRBV12-5 combines with J gene TRBJ2-2, with 7 bases identical to TRBD1. The germline V gene encodes CDR1 LGHNT and CDR2 FRNRAP. The CDR3 covers 16 residues. The V gene end was trimmed by 0 bases and the J gene end by 2 bases; junction bases not matched to a gene: 3. CDR3 sequence: CASGLVRGRNTGELFF. CDR3 DNA: TGTGCTAGTGGTTTGGTAAGGGGGCGAAACACCGGGGAGCTGTTTTTT.

About this clone itself: The same CDR3 arises from other DNA sequences in this sample as well. CDR3 sequence: CASSLAPGSTYEQYF. As DNA, the CDR3 is TGTGCCAGCAGCTTAGCCCCAGGATCCACCTACGAGCAGTACTTC. The rearrangement uses TRBV7-6 and TRBJ2-7; D gene uncertain. The CDR3 consists of 15 residues. Germline V CDR1 and CDR2: SGHVS, FNYEAQ. V lost 0 bases and J 2 bases, leaving 11 bases between the germline ends.

V and J are TRBV7-3 and TRBJ2-3, with 7 nucleotides matching TRBD2. The CDR3 is made up of 13 amino acids. V trimming: 6 bases; J trimming: 2 bases; junction bases outside the gene matches: 2. Germline V gene lookup returns CDR1 SGHTA and CDR2 FQGTGA. This CDR3 reads CASRSGNTDTQYF. Written as DNA, the CDR3 is TGTGCCAGCAGGAGCGGGAACACAGATACGCAGTATTTT.

This clone occurred once. The genes are TRBV9 and TRBJ2-4, with 9 bases matching TRBD1. This CDR3 is built from 18 residues. CDR1 and CDR2 (germline): SGDLS, YYNGEE. The V segment lost 4 bases and the J segment 0 bases; nucleotides outside the gene matches: 11. The CDR3 DNA follows: TGTGCCAGCAGCCGAACCATGGACAGGGGTCTAGCCAAAAACATTCAGTACTTC. Translated, it gives CASSRTMDRGLAKNIQYF.

The chain links TRBV7-9 to TRBJ1-5, with D hard to call. Trimming stripped 8 bases from V and 0 bases from J, with 17 bases between. Germline assignment: CDR1 SEHNR and CDR2 FQNEAQ (reference sequence). The CDR3 spans 16 residues. The CDR3: CASSGGAADSNQPQHF. As DNA, the CDR3 is TGTGCCAGCTCGGGAGGAGCGGCAGATAGCAATCAGCCCCAGCATTTT.

The chain recombines TRBV28 with TRBJ2-3; the match to TRBD1 covers 10 bases. The V gene end was trimmed by 8 bases and the J gene end by 5 bases; junction bases not matched to a gene: 7. Germline-derived CDR1 and CDR2 are MDHEN and SYDVKM. The CDR3 consists of 14 residues. This CDR3 is CASHEDRGEDTQYF. CDR3 DNA sequence: TGTGCCAGCCACGAGGACAGGGGGGAAGATACGCAGTATTTT.

V gene TRBV6-5 combines with J gene TRBJ2-2; D gene ambiguous. The V gene lost 10 bases and the J gene lost 6 bases, with 18 bases spanning the gap. CDR3 size: 14 residues. Germline V gene data show CDR1 as MNHEY and CDR2 as SVGAGI. CDR3 nucleotides: TGTGCCACCCTACCCAGGCCCGTATCCGGGGAGCTGTTTTTT. Encoded protein: CATLPRPVSGELFF.

J is TRBJ2-2 and V is TRBV28; the D is unclear. In germline, CDR1 is MDHEN, CDR2 SYDVKM. The CDR3 covers 11 residues. V gave up 6 bases and J gave up 6 bases, with 5 bases separating them. CDR3 nucleotides: TGTGCCAGCAGAGGTTCCGGGGAGCTGTTTTTT. Protein product: CASRGSGELFF.

The chain recombines TRBV6-7 with TRBJ1-1; D remains ambiguous. TRBV6-7 is reported as an ORF; its role is uncertain. The CDR3 extends over 16 amino acids. Trimming took 4 bases from V and 4 from J, leaving 19 bases between them. CDR3 sequence reads: CASSSGGRILGTEAFF. The DNA for the CDR3 is TGTGCCAGCAGTTCCGGCGGTAGGATTTTGGGCACTGAAGCTTTCTTT.

This rearrangement joins TRBV13 to TRBJ1-2; 8 bases match TRBD1. The CDR3 contains 15 residues. V shed 5 bases and J 3 bases; nucleotides not matched to a gene: 8. Germline V gene sequence: CDR1 PRHDT, CDR2 FYEKMQ (reference sequence). The CDR3 loop is CASSPKGQGDYGYTF. In DNA, the CDR3 is TGTGCCAGCAGCCCGAAAGGACAGGGTGACTATGGCTACACCTTC. The full variable domain, completed using reference TRBV13 and TRBJ1-2, is AAGVIQSPRHLIKEKRETATLKCYPIPRHDTVYWYQQGPGQDPQFLISFYEKMQSDKGSIPDRFSAQQFSDYHSELNMSSLELGDSALYFCASSPKGQGDYGYTFGSGTRLTVV.